The next 21 T cell receptor beta chains were all read from a single sample in a study of blood T cell repertoires in COVID-19. The repertoire was sequenced with immunoSEQ multiplex PCR; TCRdb's copy has only in-frame clones and lacks some. The sample includes some 290,000 clones, under 90% of them seen just once. Specimen: peripheral blood. The receptor source for this set is a woman aged 55-75 years with active or convalescent COVID-19.

This chain's CDR3 is CASSTHGQVFYGYTF. The CDR3 DNA reads as TGTGCCAGCAGCACTCATGGGCAGGTCTTCTATGGCTACACCTTC. This chain connects TRBV5-6 to TRBJ1-2; D ambiguous. Per the germline V gene, CDR1 is SGHDT and CDR2 is YYEEEE. Trimming pared 4 bases from V and 4 bases from J, leaving 17 bases between. CDR3 length: 15 amino acids.

The J gene is TRBJ1-6, the V gene TRBV12-5; D possibly corresponds to TRBD1 (5 bases). With 6 bases removed from V and 9 bases from J, the gap between germline ends came to 9 bases. Germline V gene lookup returns CDR1 LGHNT and CDR2 FRNRAP. The CDR3 loop spans 12 amino acids. The CDR3, as DNA: TGTGCTAGTGGCGCTGGGGCTTCACCCCTCCACTTT. Residues: CASGAGASPLHF.

This chain uses TRBV11-2 with TRBJ1-4; 7 nucleotides line up with TRBD1. There are 12 residues in the CDR3. The J segment lost 16 bases and the V segment lost 3 bases, leaving 8 bases of the junction unmatched. Germline loops: CDR1 SGHAT, CDR2 FQNNGV. The CDR3 DNA reads as TGTGCCAGCAGCTTCATCCTACAGGGGCCGTTTTTT. Translation: CASSFILQGPFF.

The chain's CDR3 is CAIRAGVSNTGELFF. CDR3 coding DNA: TGTGCCATCAGGGCAGGGGTTTCCAACACCGGGGAGCTGTTTTTT. The chain carries TRBV10-3 and TRBJ2-2, with D perhaps TRBD1 (6 bases). Trimming took 6 bases from V and 2 from J, leaving 13 bases between them. This CDR3 comprises 15 residues. CDR1 ENHRY and CDR2 SYGVKD come from the germline V gene.

This chain joins TRBV27 and TRBJ1-2; 12 bases match TRBD1. Looked up from germline, CDR1 is MNHEY and CDR2 is SMNVEV (reference sequence). The CDR3 is 13 residues long. The V segment lost 3 bases and the J segment 14 bases; nucleotides outside the gene matches: 7. The CDR3 protein is CASSFGGTGGRTF. The CDR3 DNA sequence: TGTGCCAGCAGTTTCGGAGGGACAGGGGGCCGTACCTTC.

V and J are TRBV15 and TRBJ1-2, with 8 nucleotides matching TRBD1. This CDR3 has 14 residues. CDR1 and CDR2 (germline): LNHNV, YYDKDF (reference sequence). V shed 1 base and J 4 bases; nucleotides not matched to a gene: 2. CDR3 DNA: TGTGCCACCAGCAGAGTCGGACAGGGCTATGGCTACACCTTC. It yields the protein CATSRVGQGYGYTF. The entire variable domain, with the rest obtained from reference TRBV15 and TRBJ1-2, is as follows: DAMVIQNPRYQVTQFGKPVTLSCSQTLNHNVMYWYQQKSSQAPKLLFHYYDKDFNNEADTPDNFQSRRPNTSFCFLDIRSPGLGDTAMYLCATSRVGQGYGYTFGSGTRLTVV.

The chain combines TRBV7-9 with TRBJ2-3, with D possibly matching TRBD2 (7 bases). The CDR3 has 13 amino acids. The ends were cut back, 6 bases at V and 4 bases at J, with 11 bases in the middle. Germline V gene lookup returns CDR1 SEHNR and CDR2 FQNEAQ (reference sequence). For the CDR3, the DNA is TGTGCCAGCAGGGGAGGGGGTTCAGATACGCAGTATTTT. Translating it yields CASRGGGSDTQYF.

The chain couples TRBV15 to TRBJ1-4, with 7 bases identical to TRBD1. This CDR3 has 13 residues. Germline CDR1 and CDR2: LNHNV and YYDKDF (reference sequence). J gave up 8 bases and V 5 bases, and 5 bases lay outside the gene matches. The CDR3 protein is CATSVQGREKLFF. DNA of the CDR3: TGTGCCACCAGCGTACAGGGGCGCGAAAAACTGTTTTTT.

The chain joins TRBV18 to TRBJ2-6, with 10 positions matching TRBD1. V gave up 0 bases and J gave up 1 base; unmatched junction bases: 6. Germline CDR1 reads KGHSH; CDR2 reads LQKENI. This CDR3 contains 19 residues. CDR3: CASSPPVGQGVSGANVLTF. As DNA, the CDR3 is TGTGCCAGCTCACCACCTGTAGGACAGGGGGTATCTGGGGCCAACGTCCTGACTTTC.

The chain links TRBV27 to TRBJ1-1; the D gene is possibly TRBD1 (6 bases). Trimming shortened V by 6 bases and J by 4 bases, and 12 bases separated the two germline ends. Germline values: CDR1 MNHEY, CDR2 SMNVEV (reference sequence). This CDR3 comprises 13 residues. The CDR3, as DNA: TGTGCCAGCAGGCTCGGACAGATCACTGAAGCTTTCTTT. Residues: CASRLGQITEAFF.

The chain combines TRBV30 with TRBJ1-4; no clear D. V lost 4 bases and J lost 3, with 15 bases in between. This CDR3 contains 15 residues. From germline, CDR1 is GTSNPN and CDR2 SVGIG (reference sequence). The CDR3 region is CAWKALSAANEKLFF. CDR3 nucleotide sequence: TGTGCCTGGAAGGCTCTGTCCGCGGCTAATGAAAAACTGTTTTTT. Filled out from reference TRBV30 and TRBJ1-4, the complete variable domain reads SQTIHQWPATLVQPVGSPLSLECTVEGTSNPNLYWYRQAAGRGLQLLFYSVGIGQISSEVPQNLSASRPQDRQFILSSKKLLLSDSGFYLCAWKALSAANEKLFFGSGTQLSVL.

This clone has a count of ten or more. V usage is TRBV7-8 and J usage is TRBJ1-5; D ambiguous. Trimming stripped 5 bases from V and 2 bases from J, with 16 bases between. The CDR3 consists of 16 residues. Per germline, CDR1 SGHVS and CDR2 FQNEAQ. In DNA, the CDR3 is TGTGCCAGCAGCGAGGCCGGCCGAAGAGGCAATCAGCCCCAGCATTTT. This encodes CASSEAGRRGNQPQHF.

The chain couples TRBV10-3 to TRBJ2-2; perhaps TRBD2 as D (6 bases). This CDR3 has 14 residues. Trimming pared 2 bases from V and 9 bases from J, leaving 13 bases between. Germline V gene sequence: CDR1 ENHRY, CDR2 SYGVKD. The CDR3 DNA follows: TGTGCCATCAGTGAGGATCGGGGGATCAGGGAGCTGTTTTTT. Translated: CAISEDRGIRELFF.

The V call is TRBV21-1, the J call TRBJ1-1; the table's TRBD1 call for D was not verified on the DNA. TRBV21-1 is deemed a pseudogene. This CDR3 comprises 18 residues. In DNA, the CDR3 is TGTGCCACCCTCAAGGAGGGACAGTCTCTTTGGAGGGACACTGAAGCTTTCTTT. This gives the protein CATLKEGQSLWRDTEAFF.

This clone occurred a few times. The chain links TRBV11-1 to TRBJ2-7, with D unclear. V was shortened by 1 base and J by 4 bases, with 8 bases between the two germline ends. CDR1 and CDR2 (germline): SGHAT, FQDESV (reference sequence). The CDR3 has 13 residues. CDR3 sequence: CASSLGGGYEQYF. The CDR3 DNA sequence: TGTGCCAGCAGCTTAGGCGGCGGTTACGAGCAGTACTTC.

This clone was counted only a few times. The chain carries TRBV7-9 and TRBJ2-5; D is ambiguous. The V gene lost 1 base and the J gene lost 3 bases, with 6 bases spanning the gap. The CDR3 has 13 amino acids. Germline V lookup: CDR1 SEHNR, CDR2 FQNEAQ (reference sequence). The CDR3 spells CASSLDSEETQYF. The CDR3 DNA is TGTGCCAGCAGCTTAGACTCCGAAGAGACCCAGTACTTC.

The gene calls are TRBV5-6 and TRBJ2-7; TRBD1 agrees at 9 bases. Looked up from germline, CDR1 is SGHDT and CDR2 is YYEEEE. J lost 4 bases, V lost 0 bases, and 5 bases had no gene match. The CDR3 runs 15 residues. CDR3 in amino acids: CASSLGDRVVYEQYF. DNA for the CDR3: TGTGCCAGCAGCTTGGGGGACAGGGTAGTATACGAGCAGTACTTC. Supplemented by reference TRBV5-6 and TRBJ2-7, the full variable domain reads DAGVTQSPTHLIKTRGQQVTLRCSPKSGHDTVSWYQQALGQGPQFIFQYYEEEERQRGNFPDRFSGHQFPNYSSELNVNALLLGDSALYLCASSLGDRVVYEQYFGPGTRLTVT.

For the CDR3, the DNA is TGTGCCAGCAGTCTAGCGGGGGACGCCGGGGAGCTGTTTTTT. It yields the protein CASSLAGDAGELFF. The J gene is TRBJ2-2, the V gene TRBV7-2, with TRBD2 matching over 10 bases. Trimming cost V 6 bases and J 6 bases; bases outside gene matches: 4. The CDR3 covers 14 residues. CDR1 is SGHTA and CDR2 is FQGNSA in the germline V gene.

The V call is TRBV19, the J call TRBJ1-1; the D is unclear. The CDR3 sequence is 16 residues long. In germline, CDR1 is LNHDA, CDR2 SQIVND (reference sequence). The V gene lost 3 bases and the J gene lost 1 base, with 15 bases spanning the gap. The CDR3 spells CASSILGVGQNTEAFF. CDR3 nucleotides: TGTGCCAGTAGTATTTTGGGTGTGGGCCAGAACACTGAAGCTTTCTTT.

The chain is built from TRBV7-9 and TRBJ1-1, with D tentatively TRBD1 (5 bases). This CDR3 is built from 13 residues. V lost 2 bases to trimming and J lost 4 bases, with 8 bases between them. In germline, CDR1 is SEHNR, CDR2 FQNEAQ (reference sequence). The CDR3 region has the DNA TGTGCCAGCAGCTTACGCCAGGGCACTGAAGCTTTCTTT. It specifies CASSLRQGTEAFF.

The rearrangement uses TRBV9 and TRBJ2-3, with 7 bases identical to TRBD1. From germline, CDR1 is SGDLS and CDR2 YYNGEE. The CDR3 sequence is 15 residues long. V dropped 2 bases and J dropped 1; count of bases not matched to a gene: 4. This CDR3 reads CASSVGTVGTDTQYF. The CDR3 coding sequence is TGTGCCAGCAGCGTGGGGACAGTTGGCACAGATACGCAGTATTTT.